These T cell receptor beta chains were read from a single sample in a study of cytomegalovirus exposure and HLA in healthy donors. Libraries were prepared by immunoSEQ multiplex PCR; TCRdb keeps only in-frame clonotypes and omits some of them. The sample holds roughly 90,000 clones, around 85% seen once. The material sequenced was PBMCs. All receptors come from a man aged 18 to 29 in good health and CMV-seropositive. Both conserved end residues are part of each CDR3.

v_gene,j_gene,CDR3aa
TRBV2,TRBJ1-5,CASSALQAGNQPQHF
TRBV7-9,TRBJ1-1,CASSLVRGVVTEAFF
TRBV27,TRBJ2-1,CASSGYNEQFF
TRBV11-2,TRBJ2-1,CASSLTSTYNEQFF
TRBV5-1,TRBJ2-1,CASSIEISGAYNEQFF
TRBV5-6,TRBJ2-7,CASSLGTGQYEQYF
TRBV15,TRBJ2-2,CATSRDRGTGPFGELFF
TRBV6-6,TRBJ1-2,CASSNSGGVGYGYTF
TRBV7-3,TRBJ2-6,CASSRIGTGPPGANVLTF
TRBV7-2,TRBJ2-1,CASSQLAAYNEQFF
TRBV2,TRBJ1-5,CASSPGTGNRNSNQPQHF
TRBV19,TRBJ2-1,CASSIEGAGYNEQFF
TRBV6-6,TRBJ2-3,CASSYLREPGTDTQYF
TRBV6-5,TRBJ2-3,CASSYSRRDPTDTQYF
TRBV5-6,TRBJ2-1,CASSLPGAWVSSYNEQFF
TRBV7-9,TRBJ1-1,CASIPPVGLVEAFF
TRBV6-1,TRBJ2-1,CASSEGIADYNEQFF
TRBV5-1,TRBJ1-1,CASSLSSSFDTEAFF
TRBV25-1,TRBJ1-5,CASSEGGKGGGNQPQHF
TRBV28,TRBJ1-3,CASRRQASGNTIYF
TRBV28,TRBJ1-1,CASSSEFMNTEAFF
TRBV27,TRBJ2-3,CATHGGTDTQYF
TRBV4-1,TRBJ2-3,CASRRREGDTDTQYF
TRBV6-5,TRBJ2-1,CASSPGTGNYNEQFF
TRBV18,TRBJ2-1,CASSPRDRGLNEQFF
TRBV7-2,TRBJ1-4,CASSIQGGSNEKLFF